This TCR beta chain was retrieved from a study of T cells in localized non-small cell lung cancer. Study results and limitations: It was uninvolved adjacent lung that showed the highest T cell clonality, exceeding tumor. Out of the top 100 tumor clones, a median approximately 50 were seen in adjacent lung.

This clone was recorded a few times. The antigen is undetermined. Repertoires were generated with immunoSEQ multiplex PCR, while TCRdb's copy carries only in-frame clones and drops some. Of about 26,000 clones in the sample, 82% were seen once. This specimen consisted of peripheral blood, obtained before any cancer treatment. The source is a woman between 40 and 69 years old with stage I lung adenocarcinoma.

DNA for the CDR3: TGTGCCAGTAGTCCCGAGGGGGCGGGTCAGCCCCAGCATTTT. Amino acid sequence: CASSPEGAGQPQHF. The chain recombines TRBV19 with TRBJ1-5, with TRBD1 matching over 7 bases. V lost 5 bases to trimming and J lost 6 bases; unmatched junction nucleotides: 7. Germline-derived CDR1 and CDR2 are LNHDA and SQIVND (reference sequence). This CDR3 region has 14 residues.